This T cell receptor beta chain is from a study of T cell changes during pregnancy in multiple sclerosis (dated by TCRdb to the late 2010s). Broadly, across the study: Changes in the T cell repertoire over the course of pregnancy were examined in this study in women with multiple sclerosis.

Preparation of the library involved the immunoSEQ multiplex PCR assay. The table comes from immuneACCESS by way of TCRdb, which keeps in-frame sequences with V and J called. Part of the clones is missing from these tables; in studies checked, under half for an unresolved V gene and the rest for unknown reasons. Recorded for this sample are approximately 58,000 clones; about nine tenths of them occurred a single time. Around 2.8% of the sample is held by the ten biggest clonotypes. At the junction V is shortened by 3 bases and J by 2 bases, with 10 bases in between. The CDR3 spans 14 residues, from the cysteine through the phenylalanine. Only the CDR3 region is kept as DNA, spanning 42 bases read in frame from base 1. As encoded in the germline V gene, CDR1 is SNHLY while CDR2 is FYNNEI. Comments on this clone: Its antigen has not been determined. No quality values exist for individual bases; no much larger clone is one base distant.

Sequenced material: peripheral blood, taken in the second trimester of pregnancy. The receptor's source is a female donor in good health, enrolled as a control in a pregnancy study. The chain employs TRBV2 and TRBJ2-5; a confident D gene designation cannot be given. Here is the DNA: TGTGCCAGCAGTGACCGAGAGTTACAAGAGACCCAGTACTTC. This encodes CASSDRELQETQYF.